A selection of T cell receptor beta chains follows, all from one sample in a study of blood T cells in healthy people across ages. From the 5' RACE reads, TCRdb called clonotypes with MiXCR, one entry per CDR3 protein. This table has about 640,000 distinct CDR3 sequences, about 30% appearing once. What was sequenced was blood. The receptors here all came from an elderly woman in good health. Both conserved end residues are part of each CDR3. Each record gives: V gene, D gene, clone size, J gene, CDR3 DNA, CDR3 protein. A D gene is named only where the DNA matches it firmly. Some rows mark clone size as missing; the rest say once, few, many or name a class of expanded clone.

V: TRBV2
D: -
size: -
J: TRBJ1-5
DNA: TGTGCCAGCAGCGAACAGGAATATAGCAATCAGCCCCAGCATTTT
CDR3: CASSEQEYSNQPQHF

V: TRBV13
D: -
size: many
J: TRBJ1-6
DNA: TGTGCCAGCAGCCGCGGCCCCGGGGGTCTTAATTCACCCCTCCACTTT
CDR3: CASSRGPGGLNSPLHF

V: TRBV27
D: -
size: many
J: TRBJ1-2
DNA: TGTGCCAGCAGTTTATATGTCCGGCCTGGCTATGGCTACACCTTC
CDR3: CASSLYVRPGYGYTF

V: TRBV20-1
D: TRBD1
size: many
J: TRBJ2-7
DNA: TGCAGTGTCAGACCCCAGGGGGCGGGCGAGCAGTACTTC
CDR3: CSVRPQGAGEQYF

V: TRBV12-3/TRBV12-4
D: TRBD2
size: -
J: TRBJ2-3
DNA: TGTGCCAGCAGTTTACTAAGGCGGGAGGGCCTTCCAGATACGCAGTATTTT
CDR3: CASSLLRREGLPDTQYF

V: TRBV15
D: TRBD2
size: many
J: TRBJ2-3
DNA: TGTGCCACCAGCAGACTGACTAGCGGGGGAAATACGCAGTATTTT
CDR3: CATSRLTSGGNTQYF

V: TRBV5-1
D: -
size: -
J: TRBJ2-1
DNA: TGCGCCAGCAGCCACGGACTGATAAAAAACAATGAGCAGGTCTTC
CDR3: CASSHGLIKNNEQVF

V: TRBV3-1
D: -
size: few
J: TRBJ1-5
DNA: TGTGCCAGCAGTTTGACGACCCTTCAGCCCCAGCATTTT
CDR3: CASSLTTLQPQHF

V: TRBV29-1
D: TRBD1
size: many
J: TRBJ2-7
DNA: TGCAGCGTTGATCCGGGACAGGGAGCCGACGAGCAGTACTTC
CDR3: CSVDPGQGADEQYF

V: TRBV11-2
D: TRBD2
size: many
J: TRBJ2-7
DNA: TGTGCCAGCAGCTTAGACCGGGAAGCGGGGGCCCGGGGAGACCAGTACTTC
CDR3: CASSLDREAGARGDQYF

V: TRBV14
D: -
size: -
J: TRBJ2-7
DNA: TGTGCCAGCAGCCAATTGGGCAGACTAATAACCGAGCAGTACTTC
CDR3: CASSQLGRLITEQYF